This T cell receptor beta chain was recovered during a study of T cell responses to AZD1222 COVID-19 vaccine. Overall study: Doses given second, at about 4 or about 12 weeks, were pooled.

General study results and limits: Vaccine-associated CD4 TCRs ranged over spike, dominating at 160-218 and 743-854.

A word on this clone: No antigen is known for it.

The method was immunoSEQ multiplex PCR; TCRdb's version includes in-frame clones alone and lacks a portion of them. The repertoire includes 110,000 to 150,000 clones, roughly 90% of them detected once, and about 4.8% sits in the top ten. V lost 2 bases to trimming and J lost 0 bases; unmatched junction nucleotides: 2. Germline V gives CDR1 SQVTM, CDR2 ANQGSEA. This CDR3 region has 15 residues. V is TRBV29-1 and J is TRBJ1-3; 9 bases match TRBD1. The clonotype originates from an adult in good health. The sample here was peripheral blood, taken on day 0 of AZD1222 vaccination. The CDR3 here is CSVETTGGSGNTIYF. In DNA form, the CDR3 reads TGCAGCGTTGAAACGACAGGGGGCTCTGGAAACACCATATATTTT.